This T cell receptor (beta chain) was identified during a study of blood T cells in healthy people across ages. A J-beta primer mix and a sample-barcoded 5' primer were used in a second PCR of about 7 to 12 cycles. TCRdb recomputed calls from the 5' RACE reads with MiXCR, one row per CDR3 protein. The sample holds 1.2 million to 1.5 million distinct CDR3 sequences, 42% seen once. CDR3 length: 14 amino acids. Germline V CDR1 and CDR2: KGHSH, LQKENI. V was shortened by 3 bases and J by 3 bases, with 9 bases between the two germline ends. The chain couples TRBV18 to TRBJ2-1; possibly TRBD1 for D (5 bases). This clonotype was sampled from a young woman in good health. Sequencing was done on a sample of blood. The CDR3: CASSPPQGYNEQFF. In DNA, the CDR3 is TGTGCCAGCTCACCTCCTCAGGGCTACAATGAGCAGTTCTTC. Looking up the rest from reference TRBV18 and TRBJ2-1 gives the full variable domain: NAGVMQNPRHLVRRRGQEARLRCSPMKGHSHVYWYRQLPEEGLKFMVYLQKENIIDESGMPKERFSAEFPKEGPSILRIQQVVRGDSAAYFCASSPPQGYNEQFFGPGTRLTVL.